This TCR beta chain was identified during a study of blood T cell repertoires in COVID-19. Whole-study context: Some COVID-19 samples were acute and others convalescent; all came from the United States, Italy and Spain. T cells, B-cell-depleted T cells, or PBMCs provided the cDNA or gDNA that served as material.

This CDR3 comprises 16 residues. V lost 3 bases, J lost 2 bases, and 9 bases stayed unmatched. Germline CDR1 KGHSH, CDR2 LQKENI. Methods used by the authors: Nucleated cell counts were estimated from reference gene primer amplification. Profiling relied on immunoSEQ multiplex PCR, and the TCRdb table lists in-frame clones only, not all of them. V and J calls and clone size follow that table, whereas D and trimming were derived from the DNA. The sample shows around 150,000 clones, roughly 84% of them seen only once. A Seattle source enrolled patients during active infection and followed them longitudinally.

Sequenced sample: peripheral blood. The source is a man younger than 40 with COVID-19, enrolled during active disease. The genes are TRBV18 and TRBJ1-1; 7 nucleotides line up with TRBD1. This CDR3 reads CASSPLRDRDNTEAFF. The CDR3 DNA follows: TGTGCCAGCTCACCCCTCCGGGACAGAGACAACACTGAAGCTTTCTTT.